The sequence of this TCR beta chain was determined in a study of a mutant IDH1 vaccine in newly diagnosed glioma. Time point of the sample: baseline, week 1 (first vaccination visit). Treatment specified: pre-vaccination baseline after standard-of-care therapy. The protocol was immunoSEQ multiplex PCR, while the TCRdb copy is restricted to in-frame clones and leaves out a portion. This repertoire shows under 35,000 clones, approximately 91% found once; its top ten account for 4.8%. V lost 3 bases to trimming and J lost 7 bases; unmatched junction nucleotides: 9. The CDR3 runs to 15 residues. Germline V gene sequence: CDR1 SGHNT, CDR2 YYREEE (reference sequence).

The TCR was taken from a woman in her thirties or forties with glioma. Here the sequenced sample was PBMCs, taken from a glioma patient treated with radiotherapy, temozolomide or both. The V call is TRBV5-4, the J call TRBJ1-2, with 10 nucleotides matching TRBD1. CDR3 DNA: TGTGCCAGCAGCTCCGCGACAGGGGGCAGGGTTGGCTACACCTTC. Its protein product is CASSSATGGRVGYTF.